This is a list of T cell receptor beta chains from one sample in a study of T cell responses to AZD1222 COVID-19 vaccine. The method was immunoSEQ multiplex PCR; TCRdb's version includes in-frame clones alone and lacks a portion of them. This sample yields more than 90,000 clones, of which around 87% are seen a single time; roughly 10% belongs to the top ten. The specimen was peripheral blood, collected 28 days after the second AZD1222 dose. The receptor source for this set is an adult who received the AZD1222 COVID-19 vaccine. Each CDR3 is given with its conserved first and last residue. A D gene is named only where the DNA matches it firmly. The size field is filled for only some rows; it gives once, few, many or a size class.

TRBD2	.	TRBV7-3	TRBJ2-7	CASSPFGGTSSYEQYF	TGTGCCAGCAGCCCGTTCGGCGGGACTAGCTCCTACGAGCAGTACTTC
.	once	TRBV2	TRBJ2-1	CASSELYEQFF	TGTGCCAGCAGTGAACTCTATGAGCAGTTCTTC
TRBD2	.	TRBV2	TRBJ2-1	CASRKLAGDYNEQFF	TGTGCCAGCAGGAAACTAGCGGGGGACTACAATGAGCAGTTCTTC
.	.	TRBV19	TRBJ1-1	CASRRTLNTEAFF	TGTGCCAGTAGACGGACATTGAACACTGAAGCTTTCTTT
.	.	TRBV12-3/TRBV12-4	TRBJ2-2	CASSLRPFGELFF	TGTGCCAGCAGTTTAAGGCCTTTTGGGGAGCTGTTTTTT
.	.	TRBV19	TRBJ2-6	CASRSAGKGANVLTF	TGTGCCAGTAGAAGTGCCGGGAAAGGGGCCAACGTCCTGACTTTC
TRBD1	.	TRBV15	TRBJ2-7	CATSRATGVFEQYF	TGTGCCACCAGCAGAGCGACAGGGGTCTTTGAGCAGTACTTC
.	.	TRBV5-5	TRBJ2-5	CASSPLPTALQETQYF	TGTGCCAGCAGCCCCCTCCCGACCGCACTCCAAGAGACCCAGTACTTC
TRBD2	.	TRBV11-2	TRBJ2-1	CASSPFGGYNEQFF	TGTGCCAGCAGCCCCTTCGGGGGGTACAATGAGCAGTTCTTC
TRBD1	.	TRBV19	TRBJ2-5	CASSKNDRGETQYF	TGTGCCAGTAGTAAGAACGACAGGGGAGAGACCCAGTACTTC
.	.	TRBV7-2	TRBJ2-1	CASSLGGTANGYNEQFF	TGTGCCAGCAGCTTAGGGGGGACGGCCAACGGGTACAATGAGCAGTTCTTC
TRBD1	.	TRBV5-4	TRBJ2-3	CASSPYQDRVTDTQYF	TGTGCCAGCAGCCCCTACCAGGACAGGGTCACAGATACGCAGTATTTT
.	.	TRBV19	TRBJ1-2	CASSITGSLYGYTF	TGTGCCAGTAGTATAACAGGCAGCTTGTATGGCTACACCTTC
.	.	TRBV28	TRBJ1-5	CASRWIEQPQHF	TGTGCCAGCAGGTGGATCGAGCAGCCCCAGCATTTT
.	.	TRBV7-9	TRBJ2-3	CASSPGQSTDTQYF	TGTGCCAGCAGCCCGGGACAAAGCACAGATACGCAGTATTTT
TRBD1	.	TRBV19	TRBJ1-2	CASSPWTGEDYGYTF	TGTGCCAGTAGCCCATGGACAGGGGAAGACTATGGCTACACCTTC
.	.	TRBV13	TRBJ1-2	CASSYITNYGYTF	TGTGCCAGCAGTTATATTACGAACTATGGCTACACCTTC
.	.	TRBV19	TRBJ1-1	CASSIDHDLPLTFFTEAFF	TGTGCCAGTAGTATAGATCATGATCTCCCCCTCACTTTTTTCACTGAAGCTTTCTTT
TRBD1	.	TRBV6-5	TRBJ1-2	CASSQRTGAYGYTF	TGTGCCAGCAGTCAGAGGACAGGGGCCTATGGCTACACCTTC
.	.	TRBV9	TRBJ1-3	CASSPGGVSGNTIYF	TGTGCCAGCAGCCCCGGAGGGGTCTCTGGAAACACCATATATTTT
.	.	TRBV6-5	TRBJ2-7	CASSRGSGGEQYF	TGTGCCAGCAGCCGAGGCAGTGGGGGCGAGCAGTACTTC
TRBD1	.	TRBV18	TRBJ2-7	CASSEHRGSYEQYF	TGTGCCAGCTCAGAACACAGGGGATCCTACGAGCAGTACTTC
TRBD2	.	TRBV7-9	TRBJ2-7	CASSLASGRDYEQYF	TGTGCCAGCAGCTTAGCGAGTGGGAGGGACTACGAGCAGTACTTC
.	.	TRBV28	TRBJ2-1	CASSFTAGSNEQFF	TGTGCCAGCAGTTTTACGGCCGGGTCGAATGAGCAGTTCTTC
TRBD1	.	TRBV6-5	TRBJ1-4	CASGDRGRVEKLFF	TGTGCCAGCGGGGACAGGGGGCGCGTTGAAAAACTGTTTTTT
.	.	TRBV4-1	TRBJ1-2	CASSQGSWGLNYGYTF	TGCGCCAGCAGCCAAGGATCCTGGGGACTTAACTATGGCTACACCTTC
TRBD2	.	TRBV7-2	TRBJ2-7	CASRNTGLVAGEQYF	TGTGCCAGCAGAAACACCGGACTAGTTGCGGGCGAGCAGTACTTC
.	.	TRBV30	TRBJ2-5	CAWSVGGEETQYF	TGTGCCTGGAGTGTGGGCGGAGAAGAGACCCAGTACTTC
.	.	TRBV28	TRBJ1-1	CASRTGTEAFF	TGTGCCAGCAGGACAGGAACTGAAGCTTTCTTT
TRBD1	.	TRBV5-1	TRBJ1-2	CASSLELGGDYGYTF	TGCGCCAGCAGCTTGGAGTTAGGGGGCGACTATGGCTACACCTTC
.	once	TRBV3-1/TRBV3-2	TRBJ1-2	CASSRGQGANYGYTF	TGTGCCAGCAGCCGAGGTCAGGGAGCTAACTATGGCTACACCTTC
.	few	TRBV5-5	TRBJ2-5	CASRRKEETQYF	TGTGCCAGTAGACGCAAGGAAGAGACCCAGTACTTC
TRBD2	.	TRBV19	TRBJ2-7	CASSASGTSGVYEQYF	TGTGCCAGTAGTGCCTCCGGGACTAGCGGGGTCTACGAGCAGTACTTC
.	.	TRBV5-4	TRBJ2-3	CASSLDTDTQYF	TGTGCCAGCAGCTTGGATACGGATACGCAGTATTTT
TRBD1	.	TRBV7-8	TRBJ2-5	CASSPRDSQETQYF	TGTGCCAGCAGCCCACGGGACAGTCAAGAGACCCAGTACTTC
.	.	TRBV10-3	TRBJ1-1	CAISESKAVWGTEAFF	TGTGCCATCAGTGAGTCGAAGGCGGTGTGGGGCACTGAAGCTTTCTTT
TRBD1	.	TRBV5-1	TRBJ2-7	CASMDRGRNEQYF	TGCGCCAGCATGGACAGGGGAAGAAACGAGCAGTACTTC
TRBD2	.	TRBV30	TRBJ2-7	CAWKLAGGSYEQYF	TGTGCCTGGAAACTAGCGGGAGGCTCCTACGAGCAGTACTTC
TRBD1	.	TRBV6-4	TRBJ2-7	CASSDLRGTGSLSYEQYF	TGTGCCAGCAGTGACTTAAGGGGGACAGGGTCCCTCTCCTACGAGCAGTACTTC
TRBD1	.	TRBV5-1	TRBJ2-5	CASSLGQGDQETQYF	TGCGCCAGCAGCTTGGGACAGGGGGACCAAGAGACCCAGTACTTC
TRBD1	.	TRBV6-2/TRBV6-3	TRBJ2-7	CASSAPGQGNYEQYF	TGTGCCAGCAGTGCCCCGGGACAGGGGAATTACGAGCAGTACTTC
.	.	TRBV5-4	TRBJ2-3	CASSLGTETDTQYF	TGTGCCAGCAGCTTGGGGACGGAGACAGATACGCAGTATTTT
TRBD2	once	TRBV5-1	TRBJ2-5	CASSPETSGRGGRKTQYF	TGCGCCAGCAGCCCAGAGACTAGCGGGAGAGGGGGCAGAAAGACCCAGTACTTC
TRBD1	.	TRBV6-5	TRBJ2-2	CASSYLTGATGELFF	TGTGCCAGCAGTTACCTCACAGGGGCGACCGGGGAGCTGTTTTTT
.	.	TRBV4-2	TRBJ1-3	CASSQDRGAGNTIYF	TGTGCCAGCAGCCAAGATCGCGGGGCGGGAAACACCATATATTTT